The T cell receptor beta chain under discussion was sequenced for a study of early T cells in non-severe SARS-CoV-2 infection. Study-wide context: RNA in bulk from unsorted whole blood was sequenced, and chains were unpaired.

Study-wide results and limits: VDJdb matching skewed toward anti-spike CD8 responses, missing private and CD4 specificities.

TCRdb re-called the 5' RACE reads with MiXCR, one entry per CDR3 protein. The sample consists of about 43,000 distinct CDR3 sequences, approximately 10% of them appearing once. V trimming: 8 bases; J trimming: 2 bases; junction bases outside the gene matches: 10. The CDR3 is 16 amino acids. Germline V CDR1 and CDR2: LNHDA, SQIVND (reference sequence). This clonotype was recorded a few times. Its specificity is not known. The sample consisted of whole blood. This chain joins TRBV19 and TRBJ1-5, with TRBD1 matching 9 bases. The sequence derives from an adult who was a healthcare worker with PCR-confirmed SARS-CoV-2 infection or an uninfected control (not recorded which). In DNA, the CDR3 is TGTGCCAGTTCCGCATGGGGACAGGGCGGCAATCAGCCCCAGCATTTT. It encodes CASSAWGQGGNQPQHF.